The 19 T cell receptor beta chains given below trace back to one sample, sequenced in a study of beta chain features in type 1 diabetes. Of the isolated RNA, all was reverse transcribed, and so the sequenced material was expressed TCRB transcripts. The table came from immunoSEQ multiplex PCR; TCRdb's copy has only in-frame clones and leaves some out. This sample carries around 56,000 clones, 50% to 55% of them seen once, and the ten largest clones take roughly 2.6%. No cognate antigen is known for these TCRs. General study points: Shorter TCRB CDR3s, moderately but significantly so, were found in Type 1 diabetes patients in all four CD4+ subsets.

The sample taken for sequencing was Tregs from blood. Receptor source: a woman in her forties with type 1 diabetes.

The chain joins TRBV5-1 to TRBJ2-5; D not certain. There are 15 residues in the CDR3. Trimming removed 1 base at V and 0 bases at J, with 10 bases between. The germline CDR1 and CDR2 sequences are SGHRS and YFSETQ. The CDR3 region is CASSLQPDNQETQYF. The CDR3 coding sequence is TGCGCCAGCAGCTTGCAACCAGACAACCAAGAGACCCAGTACTTC.

The V and J genes are TRBV5-1 and TRBJ2-5; weak D call: TRBD1 (6 bases). The last part of the DNA fits TRBJ2-7 better; the J call may be wrong. The germline V gene has CDR1 SGHRS and CDR2 YFSETQ. CDR3 length: 15 residues. The CDR3 DNA reads TGCGCCAGCAGCTTGCCAACAGGGTTAGCCTACGAGCAGTACTTC. Protein product: CASSLPTGLAYEQYF.

The CDR3 spells CASSFGAGGPGYEQYF. In DNA, the CDR3 is TGTGCCAGCAGTTTTGGAGCGGGAGGGCCGGGCTACGAGCAGTACTTC. The chain combines TRBV27 with TRBJ2-5; 10 nucleotides line up with TRBD2. The DNA end is more similar to TRBJ2-7, so the J call may be wrong. Germline CDR1 MNHEY, CDR2 SMNVEV (reference sequence). This CDR3 region has 16 residues.

This chain uses TRBV11-1 with TRBJ2-5; perhaps TRBD2 as D (5 bases). The CDR3 sequence is 14 residues long. CDR1 and CDR2 from the germline V gene are SGHAT and FQDESV (reference sequence). V was shortened by 5 bases and J by 5 bases, with 15 bases between the two germline ends. CDR3: CASSRDGPGETQYF. The DNA of the CDR3 is TGTGCCAGCAGCCGAGACGGTCCGGGGGAGACCCAGTACTTC.

The chain has TRBV5-4 and TRBJ2-7; D possibly corresponds to TRBD2 (5 bases). Germline V gene data show CDR1 as SGHNT and CDR2 as YYREEE (reference sequence). The CDR3 is 15 amino acids. The V end was cut by 4 bases, the J end by 1 base, with 15 bases between. CDR3 DNA sequence: TGTGCCAGCAGCCTCTCCGGGATCGGATCCTACGAGCAGTACTTC. Amino acid sequence: CASSLSGIGSYEQYF.

This clone showed up just a few times. One junction end does not reproduce the germline sequence, and a read error may be involved. This chain links TRBV10-3 with TRBJ2-7, with 12 positions matching TRBD2. This CDR3 spans 15 amino acids. The germline V gene encodes CDR1 ENHRY and CDR2 SYGVKD. The CDR3 here is CATSTGTSGPYEQYF. Written as DNA, the CDR3 is TGTGCCACCAGTACCGGGACTAGCGGGCCTTACGAGCAGTACTTC.

The chain is built from TRBV4-3 and TRBJ2-2; 8 bases align to TRBD1. Looked up from germline, CDR1 is LGHNA and CDR2 is YSLEER. Trimming removed 0 bases from V and 4 bases from J; junction bases left unmatched: 13. This CDR3 is 19 amino acids long. The chain's CDR3 is CASSQDYGRGRRGTGELFF. In DNA, the CDR3 is TGCGCCAGCAGCCAAGATTACGGCAGGGGGCGTCGAGGCACCGGGGAGCTGTTTTTT.

This chain joins TRBV4-2 and TRBJ2-1; 7 positions agree with TRBD2. The CDR3 has 16 amino acids. J was trimmed by 2 bases and V by 4 bases; bases with no gene match: 8. Germline V gives CDR1 LGHNA, CDR2 YNFKEQ. The CDR3 sequence is CASSPTIGGTYNEQFF. CDR3 DNA sequence: TGTGCCAGCAGCCCCACGATCGGGGGGACCTACAATGAGCAGTTCTTC.

In its sample, this clone was seen a few times. The V and J genes are TRBV7-2 and TRBJ2-3; possibly TRBD2 for D (7 bases). There are 16 residues in the CDR3. Per the germline V gene, CDR1 is SGHTA and CDR2 is FQGNSA. The V end lost 1 base, the J end lost 5 bases, and 16 bases lay between the germline ends. The CDR3 region has the DNA TGTGCCAGCAGCTTAGGACTAGCAGCAGGGGTAGATACGCAGTATTTT. Its protein product is CASSLGLAAGVDTQYF. The variable domain in full, completed from reference TRBV7-2 and TRBJ2-3, reads GAGVSQSPSNKVTEKGKDVELRCDPISGHTALYWYRQSLGQGLEFLIYFQGNSAPDKSGLPSDRFSAERTGGSVSTLTIQRTQQEDSAVYLCASSLGLAAGVDTQYFGPGTRLTVL.

This clone has only a few counts. The chain uses TRBV7-7 and TRBJ2-1; 10 bases are a match to TRBD1. The CDR3 is made up of 15 amino acids. The V and J ends lost 5 bases and 6 bases, in that order; junction bases with no gene match: 7. Germline-derived CDR1 and CDR2 are SSHAT and FNYEAQ (reference sequence). The CDR3 region has the DNA TGTGCCAGCAGCCCCGGGACAGGGGTCCCCAATGAGCAGTTCTTC. Its translation: CASSPGTGVPNEQFF.

The J gene is TRBJ2-1, the V gene TRBV7-2, with a weak D call TRBD2 (6 bases). Trimming removed 1 base at V and 5 bases at J, with 12 bases between. CDR1 and CDR2 (germline): SGHTA, FQGNSA. The CDR3 consists of 15 residues. The CDR3 DNA follows: TGTGCCAGCAGCTTAGTGGCGGGATCTAACAATGAGCAGTTCTTC. Translated: CASSLVAGSNNEQFF.

The chain recombines TRBV28 with TRBJ2-1; D is possibly TRBD2 (8 bases). The CDR3 has 15 residues. Germline V gene sequence: CDR1 MDHEN, CDR2 SYDVKM. Trimming took off 7 bases at V and 4 bases at J, with 17 bases between the two ends. The CDR3 DNA follows: TGTGCCAGCACCGGGGGGGCGGGACAGTACAATGAGCAGTTCTTC. Translated: CASTGGAGQYNEQFF. Filled out from reference TRBV28 and TRBJ2-1, the complete variable domain reads DVKVTQSSRYLVKRTGEKVFLECVQDMDHENMFWYRQDPGLGLRLIYFSYDVKMKEKGDIPEGYSVSREKKERFSLILESASTNQTSMYLCASTGGAGQYNEQFFGPGTRLTVL.

The chain carries TRBV25-1 and TRBJ2-4; TRBD2 might be the D (7 bases). Deletions cut 5 bases from V and 8 bases from J, with 13 bases between. CDR1 MGHDK and CDR2 SYGVNS come from the germline V gene. This CDR3 has 13 amino acids. CDR3: CASSWTGGDIQYF. In nucleotides, the CDR3 is TGTGCCAGCAGTTGGACGGGGGGCGACATTCAGTACTTC.

The chain joins TRBV28 to TRBJ2-1; the match to TRBD2 covers 7 bases. The ends lost 8 bases at V and 11 bases at J; junction bases unmatched: 12. Per the germline V gene, CDR1 is MDHEN and CDR2 is SYDVKM. The CDR3 totals 13 residues. In DNA, the CDR3 is TGTGCCAGCCTTCGAGGTGCGGGAGTTAAGCAGTTCTTC. Translated, it gives CASLRGAGVKQFF.

The chain recombines TRBV11-1 with TRBJ1-4, with 7 positions matching TRBD1. The CDR3 has 17 amino acids. Germline assignment: CDR1 SGHAT and CDR2 FQDESV (reference sequence). Germline trimming cut 5 bases from V and 0 bases from J; bases unmatched to any gene: 9. The CDR3 DNA reads TGTGCCAGCAGCGCCAGACAGGGCGGAGCAACTAATGAAAAACTGTTTTTT. Translated: CASSARQGGATNEKLFF. The full variable domain, rest sourced from reference TRBV11-1 and TRBJ1-4, is EAEVAQSPRYKITEKSQAVAFWCDPISGHATLYWYRQILGQGPELLVQFQDESVVDDSQLPKDRFSAERLKGVDSTLKIQPAELGDSAMYLCASSARQGGATNEKLFFGSGTQLSVL.

The rearrangement links TRBV15 to TRBJ2-7, with 7 bases matching TRBD1. Trimming at V came to 1 base and at J to 4 bases, leaving 4 bases not matched to a gene. In germline, CDR1 is LNHNV, CDR2 YYDKDF (reference sequence). CDR3 size: 14 residues. CDR3 bases: TGTGCCACCAGCAGAGGACAGGGTTTTTACGAGCAGTACTTC. Translating it yields CATSRGQGFYEQYF.

This chain joins TRBV7-3 and TRBJ2-1; a possible D gene is TRBD1 (5 bases). The CDR3 has 16 amino acids. Germline V CDR1 and CDR2: SGHTA, FQGTGA. The V end lost 6 bases, the J end lost 9 bases, and 24 bases lay between the germline ends. CDR3 coding DNA: TGTGCCAGCAGTCTATCTCCGCAGGGAAGGTTCGGTGAGCAGTTCTTC. Residues: CASSLSPQGRFGEQFF.

This clone came up a few times. The chain has TRBV18 and TRBJ2-3; D might be TRBD1 (6 bases). V lost 0 bases and J lost 1, with 14 bases in between. This CDR3 region has 17 residues. The germline V gene has CDR1 KGHSH and CDR2 LQKENI. The CDR3 nucleotides read TGTGCCAGCTCACCACCTCAGGGGAGAATCCGCACAGATACGCAGTATTTT. Encoded protein: CASSPPQGRIRTDTQYF. Supplemented by reference TRBV18 and TRBJ2-3, the full variable domain reads NAGVMQNPRHLVRRRGQEARLRCSPMKGHSHVYWYRQLPEEGLKFMVYLQKENIIDESGMPKERFSAEFPKEGPSILRIQQVVRGDSAAYFCASSPPQGRIRTDTQYFGPGTRLTVL.

The chain recombines TRBV12-5 with TRBJ2-3, with D possibly matching TRBD2 (6 bases). CDR3 size: 13 residues. The V end lost 3 bases, the J end lost 8 bases, and 12 bases lay between the germline ends. Germline lookup yields CDR1 LGHNT and CDR2 FRNRAP. CDR3 region: CASGLDPGVTQYF. The CDR3 DNA is TGTGCTAGTGGTTTAGATCCGGGAGTTACGCAGTATTTT.